The 21 T cell receptor beta chains presented below share a single source sample, sequenced in a study of blood T cell repertoires in COVID-19. Clones were read by immunoSEQ multiplex PCR, and TCRdb kept only the in-frame ones, dropping some. The repertoire holds around 93,000 clones, with around 80% as singletons. Sequenced: peripheral blood. The receptors come from a man in his sixties with acute or convalescent COVID-19.

This clone has just a few counts. This chain uses TRBV11-3 with TRBJ2-1, with TRBD2 identical over 7 bases. Germline loops: CDR1 SGHNT, CDR2 YENEEA. V lost 5 bases to trimming and J lost 0 bases; unmatched junction nucleotides: 7. The CDR3 is 16 residues long. CDR3 nucleotide sequence: TGTGCCAGCAGCCCAGGACTAGAAAGCTCCTACAATGAGCAGTTCTTC. Translated: CASSPGLESSYNEQFF.

The chain combines TRBV7-6 with TRBJ2-1, with unresolved D. The germline gives CDR1 SGHVS, CDR2 FNYEAQ. Deletions cut 2 bases from V and 0 bases from J, with 23 bases between. CDR3 size: 20 residues. The CDR3 DNA follows: TGTGCCAGCAGCTTACTCGGCGGATTCGAGAGAAAAAGCTCCTACAATGAGCAGTTCTTC. It yields the protein CASSLLGGFERKSSYNEQFF. Supplemented by reference TRBV7-6 and TRBJ2-1, the full variable domain reads GAGVSQSPRYKVTKRGQDVALRCDPISGHVSLYWYRQALGQGPEFLTYFNYEAQQDKSGLPNDRFSAERPEGSISTLTIQRTEQRDSAMYRCASSLLGGFERKSSYNEQFFGPGTRLTVL.

The CDR3 is CASSPGTGVYEGYTF. The CDR3 nucleotides read TGTGCCAGCTCACCCGGGACAGGGGTCTACGAGGGCTACACCTTC. The chain joins TRBV18 to TRBJ1-2, with 10 bases aligning to TRBD1. The V and J ends lost 3 bases and 8 bases, in that order; junction bases with no gene match: 9. Per germline, CDR1 KGHSH and CDR2 LQKENI. The CDR3 spans 15 residues.

This rearrangement joins TRBV11-2 to TRBJ1-2; 7 nucleotides line up with TRBD1. This CDR3 comprises 15 residues. Germline V CDR1 and CDR2: SGHAT, FQNNGV. V trimming: 1 base; J trimming: 5 bases; junction bases outside the gene matches: 7. The CDR3: CASSLGQGVSYGYTF. In DNA form, the CDR3 reads TGTGCCAGCAGCTTAGGACAGGGAGTTTCTTATGGCTACACCTTC. The variable domain in full, with the rest retrieved from reference TRBV11-2 and TRBJ1-2, is EAGVAQSPRYKIIEKRQSVAFWCNPISGHATLYWYQQILGQGPKLLIQFQNNGVVDDSQLPKDRFSAERLKGVDSTLKIQPAKLEDSAVYLCASSLGQGVSYGYTFGSGTRLTVV.

J is TRBJ1-2 and V is TRBV27; 8 bases line up with TRBD1. V was pared by 6 bases and J by 7 bases, with 7 bases of the junction left unmatched. Germline CDR1 MNHEY, CDR2 SMNVEV (reference sequence). This CDR3 comprises 13 residues. The CDR3 spells CASRGQGVGGYTF. DNA of the CDR3: TGTGCCAGCAGAGGACAGGGAGTTGGTGGCTACACCTTC.

The chain combines TRBV5-4 with TRBJ1-4; TRBD1 aligns across 10 bases. Germline V CDR1 and CDR2: SGHNT, YYREEE (reference sequence). J gave up 6 bases and V 4 bases, and 6 bases lay outside the gene matches. This CDR3 is built from 15 residues. The CDR3 here is CASSRGTGAYEKLFF. The CDR3, as DNA: TGTGCCAGCAGCCGGGGGACAGGGGCCTATGAAAAACTGTTTTTT.

The genes are TRBV30 and TRBJ2-5, with 8 bases fitting TRBD1. J was trimmed by 3 bases and V by 0 bases; bases with no gene match: 9. Germline loops: CDR1 GTSNPN, CDR2 SVGIG (reference sequence). This CDR3 has 16 residues. As DNA, the CDR3 is TGTGCCTGGAGTGTATTGAGTGGGACAGGTGAAGAGACCCAGTACTTC. Translation gives CAWSVLSGTGEETQYF.

CDR3 residues: CASIPGQVLVPEQYV. CDR3 coding DNA: TGTGCCAGTATCCCGGGACAGGTTCTAGTGCCCGAGCAGTACGTC. The genes are TRBV19 and TRBJ2-7, with 8 nucleotides matching TRBD1. Germline assignment: CDR1 LNHDA and CDR2 SQIVND (reference sequence). CDR3 length equals 15 residues. Trimming at V came to 7 bases and at J to 6 bases, leaving 14 bases not matched to a gene.

CDR3 bases: TGCAGTGCTAGAAGAGTTTACGAGCAGTACGTC. Translating it yields CSARRVYEQYV. The rearrangement links TRBV20-1 to TRBJ2-7; no reliable D call. The V gene lost 2 bases and the J gene lost 4 bases, with 6 bases spanning the gap. Germline V gene data show CDR1 as DFQATT and CDR2 as SNEGSKA (reference sequence). This CDR3 is 11 amino acids long.

This chain links TRBV24-1 with TRBJ2-1, with TRBD2 matching 7 bases. Unmatched junction bases numbered 7, after V lost 2 bases and J lost 7 bases. CDR3 size: 15 residues. Germline CDR1 and CDR2: KGHDR and SFDVKD. The CDR3 DNA follows: TGTGCCACCAGTGATTCCCGACTAGCTGGAAATGAGCAGTTCTTC. It yields the protein CATSDSRLAGNEQFF.

The chain carries TRBV30 and TRBJ1-6, with a tentative D call TRBD1 (6 bases). With 3 bases removed from V and 10 bases from J, the gap between germline ends came to 10 bases. The CDR3 length is 12 residues. Per germline, CDR1 GTSNPN and CDR2 SVGIG (reference sequence). CDR3 DNA: TGTGCCTGGAGGGACAGTGGCTCACCCCTCCACTTT. Translated, it gives CAWRDSGSPLHF.

The sample holds a few counts of this clone. The V gene is TRBV7-2, the J gene TRBJ1-5, with D unclear. V gave up 3 bases and J gave up 1 base, with 10 bases separating them. Looked up from germline, CDR1 is SGHTA and CDR2 is FQGNSA. This CDR3 spans 15 amino acids. The CDR3 coding sequence is TGTGCCAGCAGCTTTTCCCAGAGGAGCAATCAGCCCCAGCATTTT. It codes for CASSFSQRSNQPQHF.

The CDR3 region is CASSPGTGKDTQYF. The CDR3 nucleotides are TGTGCCAGCTCACCCGGGACAGGGAAAGATACGCAGTATTTT. The V call is TRBV18, the J call TRBJ2-3, with 9 bases lining up with TRBD1. J lost 5 bases, V lost 3 bases, and 3 bases had no gene match. The CDR3 covers 14 residues. Looked up from germline, CDR1 is KGHSH and CDR2 is LQKENI.

This sequence joins TRBV12-5 and TRBJ1-6; TRBD1 might be the D (5 bases). Trimming took 1 base from V and 6 from J, leaving 7 bases between them. CDR1 LGHNT and CDR2 FRNRAP come from the germline V gene. The CDR3 loop spans 14 amino acids. CDR3 amino acids: CASGLGGVNSPLHF. As DNA, the CDR3 is TGTGCTAGTGGTTTGGGGGGCGTTAATTCACCCCTCCACTTT.

This chain joins TRBV15 and TRBJ2-7; 7 bases map to TRBD1. The CDR3 covers 12 residues. V lost 5 bases and J lost 3; bases outside the gene matches: 1. CDR1 and CDR2 (germline): LNHNV, YYDKDF (reference sequence). The CDR3: CATSYRGYEQYF. The DNA of the CDR3 is TGTGCCACCAGCTACAGGGGCTACGAGCAGTACTTC.

This clone was detected once. V and J are TRBV19 and TRBJ2-3; 8 bases are a match to TRBD1. CDR1 and CDR2 from the germline V gene are LNHDA and SQIVND (reference sequence). The CDR3 covers 15 residues. V dropped 4 bases and J dropped 2; count of bases not matched to a gene: 5. CDR3 DNA sequence: TGTGCCAGTAGTAAGGGACAGGAATTCACAGATACGCAGTATTTT. This sequence encodes CASSKGQEFTDTQYF. Together with reference TRBV19 and TRBJ2-3, the CDR3 gives the full variable domain: DGGITQSPKYLFRKEGQNVTLSCEQNLNHDAMYWYRQDPGQGLRLIYYSQIVNDFQKGDIAEGYSVSREKKESFPLTVTSAQKNPTAFYLCASSKGQEFTDTQYFGPGTRLTVL.

This clone was observed a few times. The rearrangement uses TRBV30 and TRBJ2-1; 9 bases agree with TRBD2. The CDR3 has 12 amino acids. CDR1 GTSNPN and CDR2 SVGIG come from the germline V gene (reference sequence). The CDR3, as DNA: TGTGCGGGCGGGGGGGCCTGGAATGAGCAGTTCTTC. Amino acid sequence: CAGGGAWNEQFF.

This clone was detected only once. The V gene is TRBV14, the J gene TRBJ2-5; the D is unclear. Trimming pared 5 bases from V and 5 bases from J, leaving 9 bases between. Germline lookup yields CDR1 SGHDN and CDR2 FVKESK. The CDR3 loop spans 12 amino acids. This CDR3 reads CASSDIWETQYF. The CDR3 DNA reads as TGTGCCAGCAGCGACATATGGGAGACCCAGTACTTC.

The chain recombines TRBV30 with TRBJ1-4; 8 bases fit TRBD1. The CDR3 has 20 residues. The germline gives CDR1 GTSNPN, CDR2 SVGIG (reference sequence). V was clipped by 5 bases and J by 1 base; unmatched bases: 21. The CDR3 region has the DNA TGTGCCTGGGGGGCTCTCTCTAGGACCTTCGGACAGGGAACTAATGAAAAACTGTTTTTT. This encodes CAWGALSRTFGQGTNEKLFF.

V is TRBV11-3 and J is TRBJ2-7; D unresolved. The CDR3 has 13 amino acids. Germline V CDR1 and CDR2: SGHNT, YENEEA. Between the trimmed V and J ends, which lost 3 bases and 5 bases, there was a span of 11 bases. The CDR3 region is CASSLSESNEQYV. CDR3 nucleotide sequence: TGTGCCAGCAGCTTGAGTGAATCTAACGAGCAGTACGTC.

The rearrangement joins TRBV29-1 to TRBJ2-7; D is perhaps TRBD2 (5 bases). The V gene lost 2 bases and the J gene lost 5 bases, with 19 bases spanning the gap. This CDR3 has 15 amino acids. From germline, CDR1 is SQVTM and CDR2 ANQGSEA. The CDR3 bases are TGCAGCGTTGAAAAAGGCAGGTCCGGGAACCACGAGCAGTACTTC. Its translation is CSVEKGRSGNHEQYF.